Below, 26 T cell receptor beta chains from the same sample are listed, as sequenced in a study of shared clonotypes between healthy human individuals. Profiling relied on immunoSEQ multiplex PCR, and the TCRdb table lists in-frame clones only, not all of them. The table lists about 2.4 million clones, 90% to 95% of them singletons. Material for sequencing was naive CD4+ T cells from PBMCs. The sample's subset: CD45RA+ positively selected. The receptors stem from a man between 18 and 29 years old in good health. Some clones in this sample may be carry-over from other donors' samples.

CDR3 bases: TGTGCCAGCAGTTACAGTGCCGGGGGCACCATATATTTT. This encodes CASSYSAGGTIYF. V usage is TRBV6-5 and J usage is TRBJ1-3, with D perhaps TRBD1 (5 bases). CDR3 size: 13 residues. The ends were cut back, 2 bases at V and 9 bases at J, with 11 bases in the middle. The germline CDR1 and CDR2 sequences are MNHEY and SVGAGI.

The chain carries TRBV11-2 and TRBJ2-3; TRBD1 matches at 7 bases. V lost 5 bases and J lost 6; bases outside the gene matches: 5. Looked up from germline, CDR1 is SGHAT and CDR2 is FQNNGV. The CDR3 has 13 residues. The CDR3: CASSPDREDTQYF. The CDR3 DNA reads TGTGCCAGCAGCCCCGACAGGGAGGATACGCAGTATTTT.

Comments on this clone: This sample includes further DNA sequences coding for the same CDR3. This chain uses TRBV7-2 with TRBJ2-7; tentatively, D is TRBD1 (5 bases). Trimming removed 1 base at V and 2 bases at J, with 9 bases between. The CDR3 length is 14 residues. Germline-derived CDR1 and CDR2 are SGHTA and FQGNSA. The chain's CDR3 is CASSLGQYPYEQYF. CDR3 DNA: TGTGCCAGCAGCTTAGGACAGTACCCCTACGAGCAGTACTTC.

The gene calls are TRBV7-9 and TRBJ1-2; 7 positions agree with TRBD1. The trim removed 4 bases at V and 2 bases at J, leaving 4 bases unmatched. Germline lookup yields CDR1 SEHNR and CDR2 FQNEAQ (reference sequence). There are 14 residues in the CDR3. CDR3: CASSSLTGNYGYTF. The CDR3 DNA sequence: TGTGCCAGCAGCTCCTTGACAGGGAACTATGGCTACACCTTC.

The CDR3 here is CASSYDTGGNTIYF. The CDR3 nucleotides read TGTGCCAGCAGCTATGACACCGGTGGAAACACCATATATTTT. The genes are TRBV5-4 and TRBJ1-3; D remains ambiguous. Trimming left V 3 bases short and J 3 bases short, with 10 bases between. Per germline, CDR1 SGHNT and CDR2 YYREEE (reference sequence). The CDR3 is made up of 14 amino acids. Full variable domain (outside the CDR3, taken from reference TRBV5-4 and TRBJ1-3): ETGVTQSPTHLIKTRGQQVTLRCSSQSGHNTVSWYQQALGQGPQFIFQYYREEENGRGNFPPRFSGLQFPNYSSELNVNALELDDSALYLCASSYDTGGNTIYFGEGSWLTVV.

The chain recombines TRBV18 with TRBJ1-2; 7 positions agree with TRBD1. The CDR3 sequence is 15 residues long. Germline CDR1 reads KGHSH; CDR2 reads LQKENI. The J segment lost 6 bases and the V segment lost 3 bases, leaving 10 bases of the junction unmatched. Written as DNA, the CDR3 is TGTGCCAGCTCACCGCGGGGCCAGGGGGTAGATGGCTACACCTTC. This gives the protein CASSPRGQGVDGYTF. Full variable domain (outside the CDR3, taken from reference TRBV18 and TRBJ1-2): NAGVMQNPRHLVRRRGQEARLRCSPMKGHSHVYWYRQLPEEGLKFMVYLQKENIIDESGMPKERFSAEFPKEGPSILRIQQVVRGDSAAYFCASSPRGQGVDGYTFGSGTRLTVV.

The chain carries TRBV4-1 and TRBJ2-3; D remains unclear. The germline CDR1 and CDR2 sequences are MGHRA and YSYEKL. V was trimmed by 1 base and J by 2 bases, leaving 13 bases between them. The length of the CDR3 is 16 residues. As DNA, the CDR3 is TGCGCCAGCAGCCAAGTTTGGGTCTCTACCACAGATACGCAGTATTTT. This codes for CASSQVWVSTTDTQYF.

This clone was detected only a few times. V and J are TRBV7-9 and TRBJ1-5; D gene unclear. The CDR3 has 15 residues. The germline CDR1 and CDR2 sequences are SEHNR and FQNEAQ (reference sequence). V was shortened by 5 bases and J by 4 bases, with 15 bases between the two germline ends. In DNA form, the CDR3 reads TGTGCCAGCAGCCCCTGGAGCTTTGTTAATCAGCCCCAGCATTTT. Its translation is CASSPWSFVNQPQHF.

The CDR3 here is CASSLQLGRDTEAFF. The CDR3 DNA follows: TGTGCCAGCAGCTTGCAGTTGGGGAGGGACACTGAAGCTTTCTTT. This rearrangement joins TRBV5-6 to TRBJ1-1, with no clear D. Trimming pared 1 base from V and 3 bases from J, leaving 13 bases between. There are 15 residues in the CDR3. Germline V CDR1 and CDR2: SGHDT, YYEEEE.

The chain links TRBV30 to TRBJ2-7, with TRBD1 identical over 7 bases. Germline values: CDR1 GTSNPN, CDR2 SVGIG (reference sequence). Trimming cost V 2 bases and J 3 bases; bases outside gene matches: 7. CDR3 length: 14 residues. The DNA for the CDR3 is TGTGCCTGGAGTTCGGACAGGATAAACTACGAGCAGTACTTC. Its translation is CAWSSDRINYEQYF.

The V gene is TRBV2, the J gene TRBJ1-1; 7 nucleotides align to TRBD1. V was clipped by 7 bases and J by 3 bases; unmatched bases: 5. Germline V gene sequence: CDR1 SNHLY, CDR2 FYNNEI. The CDR3 totals 13 residues. As DNA, the CDR3 is TGTGCCAGCACCCCGACAGGGTACACTGAAGCTTTCTTT. Its protein product is CASTPTGYTEAFF.

This chain joins TRBV5-6 and TRBJ2-3; D unclear. CDR3 size: 13 residues. V was trimmed by 6 bases and J by 8 bases, leaving 16 bases between them. The germline V gene encodes CDR1 SGHDT and CDR2 YYEEEE. The CDR3 reads CASTTSPWGTQYF. DNA for the CDR3: TGTGCCAGCACCACATCCCCTTGGGGTACGCAGTATTTT.

V gene TRBV29-1 combines with J gene TRBJ2-1; D is possibly TRBD1 (6 bases). This CDR3 contains 14 residues. Germline CDR1 SQVTM, CDR2 ANQGSEA. V was pared by 2 bases and J by 8 bases, with 16 bases between. CDR3 coding DNA: TGCAGCGTTGAAACCCAACTGGGGGCCCATGAGCAGTTCTTC. Its translation is CSVETQLGAHEQFF.

J is TRBJ1-3 and V is TRBV28; D not resolved. The CDR3 runs to 12 residues. The germline V gene has CDR1 MDHEN and CDR2 SYDVKM. Deletions cut 3 bases from V and 4 bases from J, with 4 bases between. The CDR3 bases are TGTGCCAGCAGTTTCCCGGGAAACACCATATATTTT. Encoded protein: CASSFPGNTIYF.

This chain uses TRBV25-1 with TRBJ2-2, with 7 bases fitting TRBD2. This CDR3 region has 18 residues. With V trimmed by 2 bases and J by 1 base, 10 bases remained unmatched. From germline, CDR1 is MGHDK and CDR2 SYGVNS. The CDR3 sequence: CASSEKLGRRENTGELFF. The CDR3 DNA reads as TGTGCCAGCAGTGAAAAACTCGGGAGGAGAGAGAACACCGGGGAGCTGTTTTTT.

The J gene is TRBJ2-7, the V gene TRBV9, with D perhaps matching TRBD1 (5 bases). Germline V gene lookup returns CDR1 SGDLS and CDR2 YYNGEE. This CDR3 region has 13 residues. Trimming pared 2 bases from V and 6 bases from J, leaving 12 bases between. Here the CDR3 reads CASSVRVICEQYF. CDR3 nucleotides: TGTGCCAGCAGCGTCAGGGTGATCTGCGAGCAGTACTTC.

Written as DNA, the CDR3 is TGTGCCAGCTCACCAGACGGGACAGGGTATCACGAGCAGTACTTC. Translating it yields CASSPDGTGYHEQYF. This chain joins TRBV18 and TRBJ2-7, with TRBD1 matching 9 bases. This CDR3 region has 15 residues. The germline CDR1 and CDR2 sequences are KGHSH and LQKENI. The V gene end was trimmed by 2 bases and the J gene end by 5 bases; junction bases not matched to a gene: 7.

The chain is built from TRBV28 and TRBJ2-3; 12 bases match TRBD2. V lost 6 bases, J lost 3 bases, and 4 bases stayed unmatched. CDR3 length equals 15 residues. CDR1 is MDHEN, CDR2 SYDVKM, per germline. The CDR3 reads CASSPGLAGTDTQYF. DNA of the CDR3: TGTGCCAGCAGCCCAGGACTAGCGGGAACAGATACGCAGTATTTT.

This clone was seen a single time. The V and J genes are TRBV6-5 and TRBJ2-7; D is ambiguous. Germline V gives CDR1 MNHEY, CDR2 SVGAGI. Trimming pared 5 bases from V and 5 bases from J, leaving 7 bases between. The CDR3 sequence is 11 residues long. In nucleotides, the CDR3 is TGTGCCAGCAGTCATCGGAACGAGCAGTACTTC. Protein: CASSHRNEQYF.

The chain employs TRBV15 and TRBJ1-5; D is unclear. The length of the CDR3 is 15 residues. Per the germline V gene, CDR1 is LNHNV and CDR2 is YYDKDF (reference sequence). V lost 5 bases to trimming and J lost 1 base, with 12 bases between them. The CDR3 loop reads CATSLTKTSNQPQHF. Written as DNA, the CDR3 is TGTGCCACCAGCCTAACCAAAACAAGCAATCAGCCCCAGCATTTT. The whole variable domain, remainder taken from reference TRBV15 and TRBJ1-5, is DAMVIQNPRYQVTQFGKPVTLSCSQTLNHNVMYWYQQKSSQAPKLLFHYYDKDFNNEADTPDNFQSRRPNTSFCFLDIRSPGLGDTAMYLCATSLTKTSNQPQHFGDGTRLSIL.

This chain links TRBV7-9 with TRBJ1-5, with D possibly matching TRBD1 (6 bases). Between the trimmed V and J ends, which lost 2 bases and 5 bases, there was a span of 10 bases. Germline loops: CDR1 SEHNR, CDR2 FQNEAQ (reference sequence). The length of the CDR3 is 14 residues. CDR3 in amino acids: CASSLTGRDQPQHF. CDR3 DNA sequence: TGTGCCAGCAGCTTAACAGGGCGAGATCAGCCCCAGCATTTT.

V usage is TRBV7-6 and J usage is TRBJ2-1; D is unclear. Trimming left V 2 bases short and J 10 bases short, with 9 bases between. The CDR3 is 12 residues long. Germline CDR1 SGHVS, CDR2 FNYEAQ. CDR3 amino acids: CASSLIREEQFF. In DNA form, the CDR3 reads TGTGCCAGCAGCTTAATAAGGGAAGAGCAGTTCTTC.

The J gene is TRBJ2-2, the V gene TRBV7-9; 9 nucleotides line up with TRBD1. This CDR3 has 13 residues. The V and J ends lost 10 bases and 5 bases, in that order; junction bases with no gene match: 5. CDR1 and CDR2 from the germline V gene are SEHNR and FQNEAQ (reference sequence). The CDR3 spells CAKGTGNTGELFF. Here the CDR3 DNA reads TGTGCCAAAGGGACAGGGAATACCGGGGAGCTGTTTTTT. Using reference TRBV7-9 and TRBJ2-2 for the parts outside the CDR3, the full variable domain is DTGVSQNPRHKITKRGQNVTFRCDPISEHNRLYWYRQTLGQGPEFLTYFQNEAQLEKSRLLSDRFSAERPKGSFSTLEIQRTEQGDSAMYLCAKGTGNTGELFFGEGSRLTVL.

V gene TRBV7-2 combines with J gene TRBJ2-7; 7 bases line up with TRBD1. Germline CDR1 reads SGHTA; CDR2 reads FQGNSA. V gave up 6 bases and J gave up 2 bases; unmatched junction bases: 7. This CDR3 has 14 residues. CDR3 loop: CASRARTGTYEQYF. In DNA, the CDR3 is TGTGCCAGCAGGGCCAGGACAGGAACCTACGAGCAGTACTTC.

This chain links TRBV11-2 with TRBJ1-1, with D perhaps matching TRBD1 (5 bases). CDR1 is SGHAT, CDR2 FQNNGV, per germline. The germline V and J ends were trimmed by 5 bases and 1 base, with 11 bases remaining between them. CDR3 size: 14 residues. The CDR3 DNA follows: TGTGCCAGCAGCCGGGGGAACCCGAACACTGAAGCTTTCTTT. Translation gives CASSRGNPNTEAFF. The variable domain in full, with the rest retrieved from reference TRBV11-2 and TRBJ1-1, is EAGVAQSPRYKIIEKRQSVAFWCNPISGHATLYWYQQILGQGPKLLIQFQNNGVVDDSQLPKDRFSAERLKGVDSTLKIQPAKLEDSAVYLCASSRGNPNTEAFFGQGTRLTVV.

V is TRBV9 and J is TRBJ2-5, with D perhaps being TRBD1 or TRBD2 (5 bases each). Germline CDR1 and CDR2: SGDLS and YYNGEE. The V and J ends lost 3 bases and 5 bases respectively, with 17 bases between them. The CDR3 is 15 amino acids. The CDR3 loop is CASSARDQPGETQYF. DNA for the CDR3: TGTGCCAGCAGCGCACGGGACCAGCCAGGGGAGACCCAGTACTTC.